The 2 T cell receptor beta chains reported below all come from one sample, sequenced in a study of identical twins. TCRdb reprocessed the 5' RACE reads via MiXCR and lists one record per CDR3 protein. The data hold 200,000 to 250,000 distinct CDR3 sequences, with 9.5% to 15% observed a single time. This sample was shared with a second study, whose subject was yellow fever vaccine responses in identical twins.

Sequenced input: memory (CD45RO+) T cells sorted from blood. The origin of the receptors is a woman aged 18-30 years in good health.

This clonotype has at least ten counts. The chain combines TRBV28 with TRBJ2-1; the match to TRBD2 covers 10 bases. Germline values: CDR1 MDHEN, CDR2 SYDVKM. The ends lost 4 bases at V and 0 bases at J; junction bases unmatched: 3. The CDR3 spans 16 residues. The CDR3 loop is CASSSPSGGSYNEQFF. CDR3 coding DNA: TGTGCCAGCAGTTCCCCTAGCGGGGGCTCCTACAATGAGCAGTTCTTC.

In its sample, this clonotype was seen many times. The chain uses TRBV29-1 and TRBJ2-3; the D is unclear. V lost 5 bases, J lost 0 bases, and 12 bases lay in between. The CDR3 covers 14 residues. Per the germline V gene, CDR1 is SQVTM and CDR2 is ANQGSEA. The CDR3 loop reads CSVQRTPSTDTQYF. The CDR3 bases are TGCAGCGTTCAACGGACCCCTAGCACAGATACGCAGTATTTT.